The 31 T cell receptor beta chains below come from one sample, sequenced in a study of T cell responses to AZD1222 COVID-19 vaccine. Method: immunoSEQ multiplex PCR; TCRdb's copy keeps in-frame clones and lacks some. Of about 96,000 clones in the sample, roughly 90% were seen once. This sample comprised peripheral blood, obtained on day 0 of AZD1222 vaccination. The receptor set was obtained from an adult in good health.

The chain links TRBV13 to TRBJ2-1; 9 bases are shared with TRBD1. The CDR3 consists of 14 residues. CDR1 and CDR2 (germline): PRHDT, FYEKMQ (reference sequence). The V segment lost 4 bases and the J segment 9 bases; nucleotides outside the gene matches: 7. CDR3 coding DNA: TGTGCCAGCAGCTCATACAGGGGGCTGGTTGAGCAGTTCTTC. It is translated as CASSSYRGLVEQFF.

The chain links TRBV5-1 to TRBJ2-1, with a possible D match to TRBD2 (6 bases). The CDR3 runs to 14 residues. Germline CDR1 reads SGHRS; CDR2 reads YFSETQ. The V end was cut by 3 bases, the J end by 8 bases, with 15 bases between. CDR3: CASSSGQPGDEQFF. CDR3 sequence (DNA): TGCGCCAGCAGCTCGGGGCAACCGGGGGATGAGCAGTTCTTC.

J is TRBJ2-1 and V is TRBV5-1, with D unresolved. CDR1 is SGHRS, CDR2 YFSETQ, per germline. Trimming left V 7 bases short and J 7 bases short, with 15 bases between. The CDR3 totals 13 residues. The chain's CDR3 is CASRSPGGNEQFF. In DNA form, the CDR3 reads TGCGCCAGCCGAAGCCCCGGCGGTAATGAGCAGTTCTTC.

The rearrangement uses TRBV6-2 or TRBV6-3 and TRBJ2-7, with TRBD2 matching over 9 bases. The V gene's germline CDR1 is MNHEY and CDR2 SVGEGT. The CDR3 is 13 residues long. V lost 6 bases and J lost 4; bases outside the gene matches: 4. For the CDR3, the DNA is TGTGCCAGCAGCGTGACTAGCGGATACGAGCAGTACTTC. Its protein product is CASSVTSGYEQYF.

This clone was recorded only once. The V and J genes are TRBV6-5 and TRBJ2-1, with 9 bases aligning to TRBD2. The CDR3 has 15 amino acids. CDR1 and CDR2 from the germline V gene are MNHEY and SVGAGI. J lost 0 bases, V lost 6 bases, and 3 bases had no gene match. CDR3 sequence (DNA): TGTGCCAGCAGCATAGCGGGAGACTCCTACAATGAGCAGTTCTTC. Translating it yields CASSIAGDSYNEQFF.

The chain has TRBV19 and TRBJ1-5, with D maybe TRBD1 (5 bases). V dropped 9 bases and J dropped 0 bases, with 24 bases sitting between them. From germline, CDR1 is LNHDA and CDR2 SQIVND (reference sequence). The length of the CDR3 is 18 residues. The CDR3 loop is CASWDGGSADGSNQPQHF. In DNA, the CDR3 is TGTGCCAGCTGGGACGGCGGATCGGCTGACGGTAGCAATCAGCCCCAGCATTTT.

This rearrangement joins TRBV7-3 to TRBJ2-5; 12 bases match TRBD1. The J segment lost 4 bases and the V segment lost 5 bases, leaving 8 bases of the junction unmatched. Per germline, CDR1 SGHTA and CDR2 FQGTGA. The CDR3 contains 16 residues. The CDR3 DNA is TGTGCCAGCAGCCCAACGGGACAGGGGGCTCTAGAGACCCAGTACTTC. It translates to CASSPTGQGALETQYF.

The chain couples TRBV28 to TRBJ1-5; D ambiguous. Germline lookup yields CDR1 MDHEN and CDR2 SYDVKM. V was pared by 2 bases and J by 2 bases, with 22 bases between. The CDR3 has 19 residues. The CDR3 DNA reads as TGTGCCAGCAGTTTAGATCAAAGTGTTACTTTTTCGGGCAATCAGCCCCAGCATTTT. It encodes CASSLDQSVTFSGNQPQHF.

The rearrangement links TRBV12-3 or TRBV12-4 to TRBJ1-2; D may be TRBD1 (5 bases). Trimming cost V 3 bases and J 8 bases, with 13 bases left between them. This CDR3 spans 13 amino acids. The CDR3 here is CASSFEIGVGYTF. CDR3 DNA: TGTGCCAGCAGTTTTGAAATAGGGGTCGGCTACACCTTC.

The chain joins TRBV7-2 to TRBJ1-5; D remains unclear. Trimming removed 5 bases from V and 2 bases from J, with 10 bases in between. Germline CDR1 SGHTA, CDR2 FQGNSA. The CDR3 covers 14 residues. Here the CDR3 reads CASSTPRGNQPQHF. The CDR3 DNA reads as TGTGCCAGCAGCACTCCAAGAGGCAATCAGCCCCAGCATTTT.

As DNA, the CDR3 is TGTGCCAGCAGTCTCCGCAGGTTTGGGGAGCTGTTTTTT. It is translated as CASSLRRFGELFF. The chain carries TRBV27 and TRBJ2-2; D not certain. In germline, CDR1 is MNHEY, CDR2 SMNVEV (reference sequence). This CDR3 contains 13 residues. Trimming pared 5 bases from V and 8 bases from J, leaving 12 bases between.

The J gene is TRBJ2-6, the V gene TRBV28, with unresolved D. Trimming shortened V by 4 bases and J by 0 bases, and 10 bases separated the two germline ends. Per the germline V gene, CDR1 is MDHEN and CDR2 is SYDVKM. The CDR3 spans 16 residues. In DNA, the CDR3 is TGTGCCAGCAGTTCCATTGGGAACTCTGGGGCCAACGTCCTGACTTTC. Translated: CASSSIGNSGANVLTF.

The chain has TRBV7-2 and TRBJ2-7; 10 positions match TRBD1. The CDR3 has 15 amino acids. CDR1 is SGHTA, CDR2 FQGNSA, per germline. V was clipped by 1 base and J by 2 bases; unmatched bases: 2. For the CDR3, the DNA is TGTGCCAGCAGCTTAGTTGGACAGGGGGCCTACGAGCAGTACTTC. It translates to CASSLVGQGAYEQYF.

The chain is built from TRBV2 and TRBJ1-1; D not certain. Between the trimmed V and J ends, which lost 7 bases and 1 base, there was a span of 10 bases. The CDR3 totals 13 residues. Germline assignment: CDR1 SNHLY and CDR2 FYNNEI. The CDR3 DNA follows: TGTGCCAGCACGTCAGGTGAGAACACTGAAGCTTTCTTT. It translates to CASTSGENTEAFF.

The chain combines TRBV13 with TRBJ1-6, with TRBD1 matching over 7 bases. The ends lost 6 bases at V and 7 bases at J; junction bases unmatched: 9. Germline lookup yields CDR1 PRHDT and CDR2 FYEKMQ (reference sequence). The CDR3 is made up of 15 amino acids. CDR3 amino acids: CASRLRQGANSPLHF. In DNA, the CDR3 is TGTGCCAGCAGGCTTCGACAGGGCGCAAATTCACCCCTCCACTTT.

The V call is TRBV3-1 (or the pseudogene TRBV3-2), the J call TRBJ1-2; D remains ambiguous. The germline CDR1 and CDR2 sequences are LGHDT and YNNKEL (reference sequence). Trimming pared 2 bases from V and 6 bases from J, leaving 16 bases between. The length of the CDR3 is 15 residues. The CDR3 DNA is TGTGCCAGCAGCCAATTCTCGGGGAGGCTCGATGGCTACACCTTC. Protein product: CASSQFSGRLDGYTF.

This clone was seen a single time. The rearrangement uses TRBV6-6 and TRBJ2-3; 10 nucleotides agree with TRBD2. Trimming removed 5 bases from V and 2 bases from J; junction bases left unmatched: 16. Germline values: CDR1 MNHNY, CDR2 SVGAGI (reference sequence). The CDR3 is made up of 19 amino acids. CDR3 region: CASSPTGTSDSGSTDTQYF. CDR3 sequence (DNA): TGTGCCAGCAGTCCCACCGGGACTAGCGACAGTGGCTCCACAGATACGCAGTATTTT.

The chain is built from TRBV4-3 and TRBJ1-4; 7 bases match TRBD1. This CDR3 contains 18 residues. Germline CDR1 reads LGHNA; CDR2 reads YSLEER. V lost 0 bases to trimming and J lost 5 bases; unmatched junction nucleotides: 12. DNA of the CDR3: TGCGCCAGCAGCCAAGATACCCTCAAGAGGGGGCGGAATGAAAAACTGTTTTTT. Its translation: CASSQDTLKRGRNEKLFF.

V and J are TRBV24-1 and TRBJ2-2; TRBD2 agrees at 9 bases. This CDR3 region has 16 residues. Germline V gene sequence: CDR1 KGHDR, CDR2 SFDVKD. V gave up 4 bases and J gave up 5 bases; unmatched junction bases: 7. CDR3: CATSDVLLAGTGELFF. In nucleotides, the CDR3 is TGTGCCACCAGTGACGTCCTGCTAGCGGGGACCGGGGAGCTGTTTTTT.

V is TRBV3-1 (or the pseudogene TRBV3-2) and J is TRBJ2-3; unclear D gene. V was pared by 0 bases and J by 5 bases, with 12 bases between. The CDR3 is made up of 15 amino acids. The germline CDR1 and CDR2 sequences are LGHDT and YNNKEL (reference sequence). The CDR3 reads CASSQDLLARDTQYF. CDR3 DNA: TGTGCCAGCAGCCAAGACCTGCTCGCCAGAGATACGCAGTATTTT.

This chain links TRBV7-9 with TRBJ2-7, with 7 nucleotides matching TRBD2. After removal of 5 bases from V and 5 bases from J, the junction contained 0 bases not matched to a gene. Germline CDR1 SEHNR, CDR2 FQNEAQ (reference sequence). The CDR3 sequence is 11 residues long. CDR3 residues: CASSRGDEQYF. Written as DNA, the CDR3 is TGTGCCAGCAGCCGGGGGGACGAGCAGTACTTC.

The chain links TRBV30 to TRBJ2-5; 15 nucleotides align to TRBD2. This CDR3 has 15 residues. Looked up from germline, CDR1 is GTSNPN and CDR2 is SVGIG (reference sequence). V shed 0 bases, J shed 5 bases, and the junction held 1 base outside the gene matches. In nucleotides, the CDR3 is TGTGCCTGGAGTGTGGGACTAGCGGGAGGCGAGACCCAGTACTTC. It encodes CAWSVGLAGGETQYF.

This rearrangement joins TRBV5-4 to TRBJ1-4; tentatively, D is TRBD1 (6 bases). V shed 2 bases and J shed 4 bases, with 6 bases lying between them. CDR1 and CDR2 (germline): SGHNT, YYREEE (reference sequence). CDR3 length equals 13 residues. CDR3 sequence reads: CASSFRGNEKLFF. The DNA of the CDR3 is TGTGCCAGCAGCTTCAGGGGTAATGAAAAACTGTTTTTT.

The CDR3 region has the DNA TGTGCCAGCAGCTTGACTTGGACTAGCGGGAGCTATGAGCAGTTCTTC. As protein: CASSLTWTSGSYEQFF. The V gene is TRBV7-6, the J gene TRBJ2-1; 13 nucleotides line up with TRBD2. The CDR3 runs 16 residues. CDR1 SGHVS and CDR2 FNYEAQ come from the germline V gene. After removal of 3 bases from V and 8 bases from J, the junction contained 7 bases not matched to a gene.

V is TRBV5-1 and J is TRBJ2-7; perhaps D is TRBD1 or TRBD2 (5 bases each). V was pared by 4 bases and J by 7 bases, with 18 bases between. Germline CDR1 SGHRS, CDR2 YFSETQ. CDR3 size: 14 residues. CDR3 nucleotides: TGCGCCAGCAGCCCAGGGACGCCGGCACCAGAGCAGTACTTC. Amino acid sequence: CASSPGTPAPEQYF.

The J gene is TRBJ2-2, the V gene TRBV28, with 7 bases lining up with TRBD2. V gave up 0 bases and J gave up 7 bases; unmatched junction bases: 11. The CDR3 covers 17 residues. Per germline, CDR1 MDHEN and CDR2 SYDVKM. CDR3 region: CASSLWFGGRADGELFF. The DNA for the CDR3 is TGTGCCAGCAGTTTATGGTTTGGGGGGAGGGCCGACGGGGAGCTGTTTTTT.

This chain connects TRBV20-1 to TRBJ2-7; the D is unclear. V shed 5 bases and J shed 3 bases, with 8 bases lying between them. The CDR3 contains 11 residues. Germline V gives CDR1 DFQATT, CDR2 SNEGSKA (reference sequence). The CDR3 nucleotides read TGCAGTGCTCCAGGAATCTACGAGCAGTACTTC. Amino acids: CSAPGIYEQYF.

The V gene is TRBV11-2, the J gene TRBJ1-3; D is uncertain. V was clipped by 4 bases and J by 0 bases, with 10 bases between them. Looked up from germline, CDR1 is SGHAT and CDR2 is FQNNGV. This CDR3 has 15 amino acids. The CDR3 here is CASSWTDVSGNTIYF. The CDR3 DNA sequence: TGTGCCAGCAGCTGGACGGACGTCTCTGGAAACACCATATATTTT.

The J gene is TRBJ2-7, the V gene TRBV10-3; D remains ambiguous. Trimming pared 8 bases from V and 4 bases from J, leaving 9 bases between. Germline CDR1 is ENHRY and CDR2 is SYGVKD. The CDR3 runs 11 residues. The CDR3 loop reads CAIAAAYEQYF. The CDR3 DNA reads TGTGCCATCGCGGCGGCGTACGAGCAGTACTTC.

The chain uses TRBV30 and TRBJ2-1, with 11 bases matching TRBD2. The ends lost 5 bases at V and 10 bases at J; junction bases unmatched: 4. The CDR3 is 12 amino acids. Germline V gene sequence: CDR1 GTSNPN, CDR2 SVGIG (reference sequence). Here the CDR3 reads CAWGIAGGEQFF. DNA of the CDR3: TGTGCCTGGGGAATAGCGGGAGGGGAGCAGTTCTTC. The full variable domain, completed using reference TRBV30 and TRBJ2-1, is SQTIHQWPATLVQPVGSPLSLECTVEGTSNPNLYWYRQAAGRGLQLLFYSVGIGQISSEVPQNLSASRPQDRQFILSSKKLLLSDSGFYLCAWGIAGGEQFFGPGTRLTVL.

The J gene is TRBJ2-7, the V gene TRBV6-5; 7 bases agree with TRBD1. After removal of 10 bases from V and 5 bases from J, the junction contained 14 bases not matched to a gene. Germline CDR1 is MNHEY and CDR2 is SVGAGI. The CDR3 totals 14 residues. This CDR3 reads CATNVGDRDHEQYF. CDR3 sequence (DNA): TGTGCCACCAACGTTGGAGACAGGGACCACGAGCAGTACTTC.